This is a list of T cell receptor beta chains from one sample in a study of shared clonotypes between healthy human individuals. Method: immunoSEQ multiplex PCR; TCRdb's copy keeps in-frame clones and lacks some. Here the sample spans over a million clones, around 95% being singletons. The sequencing sample was made of naive CD4+ T cells sorted from blood. These receptors all stem from a man aged 25 to 40 in good health. Each CDR3 is given without its conserved first and last residue. Fields, in order: J gene, V gene, CDR3 protein.

j_gene: TRBJ2-1; v_gene: TRBV7-6; CDR3aa: ASSLVVTGLYNEQF
j_gene: TRBJ2-6; v_gene: TRBV19; CDR3aa: ASSSGVGANVLT
j_gene: TRBJ2-5; v_gene: TRBV10-1; CDR3aa: ASSDPKVGETQY
j_gene: TRBJ2-1; v_gene: TRBV18; CDR3aa: ASSPILAKRSSGNEQF
j_gene: TRBJ2-1; v_gene: TRBV6-4; CDR3aa: ASSQRPGLGYNEQF
j_gene: TRBJ2-1; v_gene: TRBV7-2; CDR3aa: ASSFVGTSANNEQF
j_gene: TRBJ2-1; v_gene: TRBV27; CDR3aa: ASSPLLAGGIHEQF
j_gene: TRBJ2-1; v_gene: TRBV20-1; CDR3aa: SANTDNEQF
j_gene: TRBJ2-7; v_gene: TRBV2; CDR3aa: ASTRQGPYEQY
j_gene: TRBJ2-1; v_gene: TRBV5-4; CDR3aa: ASSLDGSLISYNEQF
j_gene: TRBJ1-1; v_gene: TRBV7-8; CDR3aa: ASSWTGTEAF
j_gene: TRBJ2-7; v_gene: TRBV27; CDR3aa: ASSLEGGSGYEQY
j_gene: TRBJ1-1; v_gene: TRBV10-1; CDR3aa: ASSEGRMNTEAF
j_gene: TRBJ1-1; v_gene: TRBV19; CDR3aa: ASNHGSRAF
j_gene: TRBJ2-3; v_gene: TRBV5-1; CDR3aa: ASCYGGRTDTQY
j_gene: TRBJ2-7; v_gene: TRBV4-1; CDR3aa: ASSPFLREGEQY
j_gene: TRBJ1-1; v_gene: TRBV18; CDR3aa: ASSPRTGFMNTEAF
j_gene: TRBJ1-1; v_gene: TRBV28; CDR3aa: ASSLLGNTEAF
j_gene: TRBJ1-5; v_gene: TRBV19; CDR3aa: ASSNRQGLQPQH
j_gene: TRBJ2-7; v_gene: TRBV6-1; CDR3aa: ASSEVGHEQY
j_gene: TRBJ2-3; v_gene: TRBV18; CDR3aa: ASSPRSQVGYTDTQY
j_gene: TRBJ2-7; v_gene: TRBV29-1; CDR3aa: SVRASLREQY